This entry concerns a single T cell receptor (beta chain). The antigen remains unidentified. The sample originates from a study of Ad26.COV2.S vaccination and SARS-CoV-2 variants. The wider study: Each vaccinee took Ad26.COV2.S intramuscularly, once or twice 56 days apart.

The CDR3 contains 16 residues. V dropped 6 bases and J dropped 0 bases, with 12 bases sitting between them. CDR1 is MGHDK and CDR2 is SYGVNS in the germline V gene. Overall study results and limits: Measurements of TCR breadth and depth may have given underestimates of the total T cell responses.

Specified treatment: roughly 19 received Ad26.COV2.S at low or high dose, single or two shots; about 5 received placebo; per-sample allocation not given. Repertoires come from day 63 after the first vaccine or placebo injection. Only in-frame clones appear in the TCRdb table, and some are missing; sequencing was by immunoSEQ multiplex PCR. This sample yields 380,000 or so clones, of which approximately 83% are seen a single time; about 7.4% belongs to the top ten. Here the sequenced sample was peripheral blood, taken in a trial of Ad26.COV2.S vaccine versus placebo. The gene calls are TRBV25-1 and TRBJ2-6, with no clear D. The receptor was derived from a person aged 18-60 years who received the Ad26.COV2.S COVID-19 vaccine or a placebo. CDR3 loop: CASSRPASSGANVLTF. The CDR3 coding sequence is TGTGCCAGCAGCCGCCCAGCCTCCTCTGGGGCCAACGTCCTGACTTTC.